A single sample gave rise to the 32 T cell receptor beta chains below, sequenced in a study of blood T cells in healthy people across ages. Primed by a sample-barcoded 5' primer and a J-beta primer mix, a second PCR proceeded for 7 to 11 cycles. TCRdb used MiXCR to reprocess the 5' RACE reads, holding one entry per CDR3 protein. The sample yields around 1,000,000 distinct CDR3 sequences, 25% seen once. These data also formed part of another study, on T cells of mothers and their children.

Sequenced: blood. The receptors were gathered from a girl aged 2-15 years in good health.

This clonotype turned up a few times. This chain uses TRBV7-3 with TRBJ2-3; possibly TRBD1 for D (5 bases). Trimming removed 5 bases from V and 0 bases from J, with 15 bases in between. There are 16 residues in the CDR3. Germline V gene data show CDR1 as SGHTA and CDR2 as FQGTGA. The CDR3 is CASSRRNRLSTDTQYF. Written as DNA, the CDR3 is TGTGCCAGCAGCAGACGAAACAGGTTAAGCACAGATACGCAGTATTTT.

This clonotype was counted a few times. The V and J genes are TRBV7-2 and TRBJ1-5; 10 nucleotides align to TRBD1. The CDR3 is 18 amino acids. Germline V gene data show CDR1 as SGHTA and CDR2 as FQGNSA. The J segment lost 5 bases and the V segment lost 4 bases, leaving 14 bases of the junction unmatched. The CDR3 DNA is TGTGCCAGCAGCTCATCCCGGGACAGGGGTTCCGACTATCAGCCCCAGCATTTT. This sequence encodes CASSSSRDRGSDYQPQHF.

This sequence joins TRBV7-9 and TRBJ2-6; no definite D call. This CDR3 region has 13 residues. The germline V gene has CDR1 SEHNR and CDR2 FQNEAQ (reference sequence). Trimming took off 7 bases at V and 4 bases at J, with 8 bases between the two ends. The CDR3, as DNA: TGTGCCAGCACCGCCTTCGGGGCCAACGTCCTGACTTTC. Translation: CASTAFGANVLTF.

The chain recombines TRBV9 with TRBJ2-5, with D unresolved. The J call is uncertain, as TRBJ2-1 better fits the DNA end. The CDR3 is made up of 14 amino acids. Germline V gives CDR1 SGDLS, CDR2 YYNGEE. CDR3 DNA: TGTGCCAGCAGCGTGGAAACCGTACCGGAAAAGCAGTTCTTC. It yields the protein CASSVETVPEKQFF.

In regard to this clonotype: One end of the junction varies from germline; a read error may be responsible. The chain uses TRBV18 and TRBJ2-5; a weak D match, TRBD2 (5 bases). Germline assignment: CDR1 KGHSH and CDR2 LQKENI. The CDR3 contains 14 residues. The CDR3 reads CASSPGVNQETRYF. The DNA of the CDR3 is TGTGCCAGCTCACCGGGAGTAAACCAAGAGACCCGGTACTTC.

This clonotype was counted a few times. The rearrangement links TRBV28 to TRBJ2-5, with 10 positions matching TRBD2. Matching the DNA end better, TRBJ2-1 makes the J call doubtful. The germline CDR1 and CDR2 sequences are MDHEN and SYDVKM. CDR3 length: 16 amino acids. The CDR3 DNA is TGTGCCAGCAGTCTACCCCCTAGCGGGAGTTGGGATGAGCAGTTCTTC. It codes for CASSLPPSGSWDEQFF.

This clonotype was recorded a few times. The chain is built from TRBV27 and TRBJ1-5; D may be TRBD1 (6 bases). The V end was cut by 4 bases, the J end by 0 bases, with 13 bases between. This CDR3 has 16 amino acids. The germline V gene encodes CDR1 MNHEY and CDR2 SMNVEV (reference sequence). CDR3 in DNA: TGTGCCAGCAGTTCAAACAGGGCTTATAGCAATCAGCCCCAGCATTTT. Its protein product is CASSSNRAYSNQPQHF.

This clonotype was found a few times. The chain is built from TRBV25-1 and TRBJ1-1; no clear D. This CDR3 spans 14 amino acids. Trimming pared 0 bases from V and 1 base from J, leaving 6 bases between. Germline V gives CDR1 MGHDK, CDR2 SYGVNS. The CDR3 is CASSEYGRNTEAFF. CDR3 nucleotides: TGTGCCAGCAGTGAATACGGACGGAACACTGAAGCTTTCTTT.

CDR3 protein: CASSFQTGGVETQYF. CDR3 nucleotides: TGTGCCAGCAGTTTCCAGACAGGAGGAGTGGAGACCCAGTACTTC. This chain connects TRBV7-8 to TRBJ2-5; D is perhaps TRBD1 (6 bases). This CDR3 comprises 15 residues. Germline assignment: CDR1 SGHVS and CDR2 FQNEAQ. Trimming stripped 6 bases from V and 5 bases from J, with 19 bases between.

This clonotype was counted between two and nine times. The chain couples TRBV29-1 to TRBJ1-2; maybe TRBD1 (5 bases). CDR3 size: 13 residues. Germline loops: CDR1 SQVTM, CDR2 ANQGSEA. V shed 1 base and J shed 6 bases, with 12 bases lying between them. As DNA, the CDR3 is TGCAGCGTTGAAGTAGAAGTAGGGGATGGCTACACCTTC. This translates into CSVEVEVGDGYTF.

The chain couples TRBV7-9 to TRBJ2-7, with unresolved D. Germline V lookup: CDR1 SEHNR, CDR2 FQNEAQ (reference sequence). The germline V and J ends were trimmed by 2 bases and 5 bases, with 7 bases remaining between them. The CDR3 length is 12 residues. As DNA, the CDR3 is TGTGCCAGCAGCTTATACAACAACGAGCAGTACTTC. Translated: CASSLYNNEQYF.

The rearrangement joins TRBV28 to TRBJ2-3; D possibly corresponds to TRBD2 (5 bases). CDR1 and CDR2 (germline): MDHEN, SYDVKM. The V end lost 7 bases, the J end lost 2 bases, and 13 bases lay between the germline ends. CDR3 length equals 14 residues. The DNA of the CDR3 is TGTGCCAGCACTCCAACGGGATCCACAGATACGCAGTATTTT. Amino acid sequence: CASTPTGSTDTQYF. Combining the CDR3 with reference TRBV28 and TRBJ2-3 gives the whole variable domain DVKVTQSSRYLVKRTGEKVFLECVQDMDHENMFWYRQDPGLGLRLIYFSYDVKMKEKGDIPEGYSVSREKKERFSLILESASTNQTSMYLCASTPTGSTDTQYFGPGTRLTVL.

The chain couples TRBV18 to TRBJ1-1; maybe TRBD1 (5 bases). Trimming took 3 bases from V and 0 from J, leaving 11 bases between them. The V gene's germline CDR1 is KGHSH and CDR2 LQKENI. The CDR3 is 15 amino acids. DNA for the CDR3: TGTGCCAGCTCACCTTTTCGACAGTTGAACACTGAAGCTTTCTTT. Amino acids: CASSPFRQLNTEAFF.

This clonotype was counted a few times. The chain links TRBV20-1 to TRBJ1-2; D gene uncertain. V dropped 5 bases and J dropped 8 bases, with 15 bases sitting between them. Germline V CDR1 and CDR2: DFQATT, SNEGSKA (reference sequence). The CDR3 sequence is 12 residues long. CDR3 DNA: TGCAGTGCTTACCGCGCAGTAGAAGGCTACACCTTC. As protein: CSAYRAVEGYTF.

This clonotype has more than one count but fewer than ten. The V and J genes are TRBV20-1 and TRBJ1-2, with no clear D. This CDR3 has 13 amino acids. CDR1 DFQATT and CDR2 SNEGSKA come from the germline V gene (reference sequence). Trimming took 1 base from V and 7 from J, leaving 13 bases between them. The CDR3 reads CSARVGEASGYTF. The CDR3 nucleotides are TGCAGTGCTAGAGTAGGTGAAGCATCTGGCTACACCTTC.

The gene calls are TRBV20-1 and TRBJ2-1; TRBD2 matches at 16 bases. CDR1 is DFQATT, CDR2 SNEGSKA, per germline (reference sequence). V trimming: 4 bases; J trimming: 1 base; junction bases outside the gene matches: 10. CDR3 size: 19 residues. The CDR3 loop reads CSATGTSGRGISSYNEQFF. The CDR3 nucleotides read TGCAGTGCTACTGGGACTAGCGGGAGGGGAATTAGTTCCTACAATGAGCAGTTCTTC.

The chain couples TRBV11-2 to TRBJ2-1; no firm D call. The tail of the sequence fits TRBJ2-5 better, so the J call may be wrong. This CDR3 spans 13 amino acids. Germline lookup yields CDR1 SGHAT and CDR2 FQNNGV. CDR3 residues: CASSFEDPRTQYF. The CDR3 DNA reads TGTGCCAGCAGCTTTGAAGACCCGAGGACCCAGTACTTC.

This chain connects TRBV20-1 to TRBJ1-2; D not resolved. The V gene lost 5 bases and the J gene lost 4 bases, with 8 bases spanning the gap. Per germline, CDR1 DFQATT and CDR2 SNEGSKA (reference sequence). This CDR3 has 11 residues. CDR3 bases: TGCAGTGCTTGGTCGGGCTATGGCTACACCTTC. The encoded protein is CSAWSGYGYTF.

This clonotype was counted only a few times. The rearrangement links TRBV20-1 to TRBJ2-1, with 10 nucleotides matching TRBD2. The CDR3 extends over 14 amino acids. Trimming took 5 bases from V and 7 from J; bases not matched to a gene: 8. CDR1 is DFQATT and CDR2 is SNEGSKA in the germline V gene (reference sequence). This CDR3 is CSAPTSGVPNEQFF. The CDR3 region has the DNA TGCAGTGCTCCTACTAGCGGGGTCCCGAATGAGCAGTTCTTC.

This clonotype was picked up many times. The chain recombines TRBV5-5 with TRBJ2-7; 11 bases align to TRBD1. The CDR3 sequence is 16 residues long. V lost 4 bases and J lost 0; bases outside the gene matches: 6. Germline V gene sequence: CDR1 SGHKS, CDR2 YYEKEE (reference sequence). The CDR3 loop reads CASSLGQGALSYEQYF. CDR3 DNA: TGTGCCAGCAGCCTCGGACAGGGGGCCCTCTCCTACGAGCAGTACTTC.

This clonotype was counted a few times. The chain has TRBV12-3 or TRBV12-4 and TRBJ2-1; TRBD2 agrees at 7 bases. The CDR3 consists of 15 residues. Trimming removed 3 bases from V and 9 bases from J; junction bases left unmatched: 11. CDR3 loop: CASSLGGSPGVEQFF. CDR3 bases: TGTGCCAGCAGTTTGGGGGGGAGCCCCGGGGTTGAGCAGTTCTTC.

This chain joins TRBV5-1 and TRBJ1-6, with D possibly being TRBD1 (5 bases). In germline, CDR1 is SGHRS, CDR2 YFSETQ. The germline V and J ends were trimmed by 4 bases and 1 base, with 9 bases remaining between them. This CDR3 region has 15 residues. The CDR3 DNA sequence: TGCGCCAGCAGCCCCGGACAATCCTATAATTCACCCCTCCACTTT. Translated, it gives CASSPGQSYNSPLHF. Full variable domain (outside the CDR3, taken from reference TRBV5-1 and TRBJ1-6): KAGVTQTPRYLIKTRGQQVTLSCSPISGHRSVSWYQQTPGQGLQFLFEYFSETQRNKGNFPGRFSGRQFSNSRSEMNVSTLELGDSALYLCASSPGQSYNSPLHFGNGTRLTVT.

This clonotype was seen more than once but under ten times. The chain joins TRBV7-9 to TRBJ1-4, with no clear D. V was clipped by 5 bases and J by 5 bases, with 12 bases between them. CDR3 size: 14 residues. Germline values: CDR1 SEHNR, CDR2 FQNEAQ (reference sequence). The chain's CDR3 is CASSPLRGNEKLFF. Written as DNA, the CDR3 is TGTGCCAGCAGCCCGTTACGGGGAAATGAAAAACTGTTTTTT.

A few counts support this clonotype. The chain is built from TRBV7-2 and TRBJ2-4; D may correspond to TRBD1 or TRBD2 (5 bases each). V was cut by 5 bases and J by 7 bases, with 12 bases left in between. Per germline, CDR1 SGHTA and CDR2 FQGNSA. This CDR3 region has 13 residues. The CDR3, as DNA: TGTGCCAGCAGCCTGGGGGATAGGAACATTCAGTACTTC. This codes for CASSLGDRNIQYF. Full variable domain (outside the CDR3, taken from reference TRBV7-2 and TRBJ2-4): GAGVSQSPSNKVTEKGKDVELRCDPISGHTALYWYRQSLGQGLEFLIYFQGNSAPDKSGLPSDRFSAERTGGSVSTLTIQRTQQEDSAVYLCASSLGDRNIQYFGAGTRLSVL.

This clonotype came up a few times. The junction does not match germline at one end; this may be a read error. The chain employs TRBV9 and TRBJ2-5; 8 bases agree with TRBD1. CDR3 size: 16 residues. CDR1 and CDR2 (germline): SGDLS, YYNGEE. The CDR3 is CASSQDGQGARGTQYF. In nucleotides, the CDR3 is TGCGCCAGCAGCCAAGACGGACAGGGCGCAAGGGGGACCCAGTACTTC. Supplemented by reference TRBV9 and TRBJ2-5, the full variable domain reads DSGVTQTPKHLITATGQRVTLRCSPRSGDLSVYWYQQSLDQGLQFLIQYYNGEERAKGNILERFSAQQFPDLHSELNLSSLELGDSALYFCASSQDGQGARGTQYFGPGTRLLVL.

This clonotype was detected only a few times. V is TRBV7-2 and J is TRBJ2-7, with TRBD2 matching 9 bases. The V segment lost 5 bases and the J segment 2 bases; nucleotides outside the gene matches: 10. Germline values: CDR1 SGHTA, CDR2 FQGNSA. This CDR3 has 16 amino acids. This chain's CDR3 is CASSARSGTSTYEQYF. The DNA for the CDR3 is TGTGCCAGCAGCGCTCGTTCCGGGACTAGCACCTACGAGCAGTACTTC.

V gene TRBV27 combines with J gene TRBJ1-2, with TRBD1 matching over 8 bases. The CDR3 extends over 14 amino acids. Germline V gene lookup returns CDR1 MNHEY and CDR2 SMNVEV (reference sequence). The ends lost 5 bases at V and 5 bases at J; junction bases unmatched: 7. In nucleotides, the CDR3 is TGTGCCAGCAGTACAGGACAGGGCAAATATGGCTACACCTTC. Protein product: CASSTGQGKYGYTF.

The chain is built from TRBV10-3 and TRBJ1-1, with TRBD1 identical over 9 bases. The CDR3 is 14 amino acids. With 5 bases clipped from V and 2 bases from J, the junction kept 3 bases outside the gene matches. CDR1 and CDR2 from the germline V gene are ENHRY and SYGVKD. The CDR3 DNA is TGTGCCATCAGTCAGGACAGGGGAAACACTGAAGCTTTCTTT. Translation: CAISQDRGNTEAFF.

The rearrangement links TRBV6-2 or TRBV6-3 to TRBJ1-1, with D unclear. The germline CDR1 and CDR2 sequences are MNHEY and SVGEGT. Trimming pared 5 bases from V and 8 bases from J, leaving 21 bases between. The CDR3 length is 15 residues. Here the CDR3 reads CASSGGIWTLQEAFF. The CDR3 nucleotides read TGTGCCAGCAGTGGAGGCATTTGGACTCTTCAGGAAGCTTTCTTT.

A few counts support this clonotype. The rearrangement joins TRBV29-1 to TRBJ1-1, with D possibly TRBD1 on 6 matching bases. The CDR3 length is 14 residues. From germline, CDR1 is SQVTM and CDR2 ANQGSEA. The V end was cut by 7 bases, the J end by 5 bases, with 20 bases between. The DNA of the CDR3 is TGCAGCGCCGATGGTTGGGGGCAGGGGACTGAAGCTTTCTTT. Residues: CSADGWGQGTEAFF.

The table lists this clonotype with a few counts. This chain connects TRBV6-2 or TRBV6-3 to TRBJ1-1; D might be TRBD1 (5 bases). The CDR3 contains 16 residues. Germline V gives CDR1 MNHEY, CDR2 SVGEGT. Trimming removed 3 bases at V and 2 bases at J, with 16 bases between. CDR3 region: CASSYGGSGRNTEAFF. The CDR3 nucleotides read TGTGCCAGCAGTTATGGGGGATCTGGGAGAAACACTGAAGCTTTCTTT.

The chain has TRBV29-1 and TRBJ2-1, with D unclear. CDR1 and CDR2 from the germline V gene are SQVTM and ANQGSEA. Trimming took off 7 bases at V and 10 bases at J, with 11 bases between the two ends. The CDR3 consists of 10 residues. The CDR3, as DNA: TGCAGCGGAGTGGGTTACGAGCAGTTCTTC. It specifies CSGVGYEQFF.